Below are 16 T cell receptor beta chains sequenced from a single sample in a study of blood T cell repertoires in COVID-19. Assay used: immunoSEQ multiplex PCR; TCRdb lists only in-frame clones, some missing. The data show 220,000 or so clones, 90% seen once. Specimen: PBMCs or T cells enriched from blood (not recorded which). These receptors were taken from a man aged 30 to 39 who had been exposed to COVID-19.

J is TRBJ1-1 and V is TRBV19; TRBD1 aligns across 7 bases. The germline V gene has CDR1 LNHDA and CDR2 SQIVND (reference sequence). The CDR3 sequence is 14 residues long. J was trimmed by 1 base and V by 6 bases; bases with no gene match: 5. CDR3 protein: CASRPTGRNTEAFF. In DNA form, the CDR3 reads TGTGCCAGTAGACCGACAGGGAGGAACACTGAAGCTTTCTTT.

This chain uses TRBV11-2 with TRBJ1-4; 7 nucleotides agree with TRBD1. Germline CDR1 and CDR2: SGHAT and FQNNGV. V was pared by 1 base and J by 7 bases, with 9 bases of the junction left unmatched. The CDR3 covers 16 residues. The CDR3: CASSLGGGAGGEKLFF. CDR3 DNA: TGTGCCAGCAGCTTAGGAGGGGGCGCAGGCGGTGAAAAACTGTTTTTT. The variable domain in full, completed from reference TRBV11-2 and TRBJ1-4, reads EAGVAQSPRYKIIEKRQSVAFWCNPISGHATLYWYQQILGQGPKLLIQFQNNGVVDDSQLPKDRFSAERLKGVDSTLKIQPAKLEDSAVYLCASSLGGGAGGEKLFFGSGTQLSVL.

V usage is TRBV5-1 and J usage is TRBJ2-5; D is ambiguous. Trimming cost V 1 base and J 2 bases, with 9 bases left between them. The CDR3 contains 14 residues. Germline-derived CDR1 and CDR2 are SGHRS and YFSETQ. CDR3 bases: TGCGCCAGCAGCTTGTATGGCTCACAAGAGACCCAGTACTTC. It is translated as CASSLYGSQETQYF.

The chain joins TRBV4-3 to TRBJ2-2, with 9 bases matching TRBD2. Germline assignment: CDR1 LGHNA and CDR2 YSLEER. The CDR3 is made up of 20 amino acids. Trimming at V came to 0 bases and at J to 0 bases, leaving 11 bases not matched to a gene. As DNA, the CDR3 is TGCGCCAGCAGCCAAGATCTCCTAGCGGGGAGTAAGTCGAACACCGGGGAGCTGTTTTTT. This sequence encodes CASSQDLLAGSKSNTGELFF.

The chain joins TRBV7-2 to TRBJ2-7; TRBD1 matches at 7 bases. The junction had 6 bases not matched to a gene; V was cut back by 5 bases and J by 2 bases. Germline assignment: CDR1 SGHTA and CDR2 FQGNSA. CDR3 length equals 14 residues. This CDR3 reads CASSTRQGTYEQYF. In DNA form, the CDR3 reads TGTGCCAGCAGCACACGACAGGGAACCTACGAGCAGTACTTC.

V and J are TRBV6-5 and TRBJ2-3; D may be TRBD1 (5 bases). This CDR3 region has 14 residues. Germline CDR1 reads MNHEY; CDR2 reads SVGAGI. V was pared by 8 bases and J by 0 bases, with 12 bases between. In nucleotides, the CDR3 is TGTGCCAGCGATGCAGGGTCTAGCACAGATACGCAGTATTTT. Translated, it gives CASDAGSSTDTQYF.

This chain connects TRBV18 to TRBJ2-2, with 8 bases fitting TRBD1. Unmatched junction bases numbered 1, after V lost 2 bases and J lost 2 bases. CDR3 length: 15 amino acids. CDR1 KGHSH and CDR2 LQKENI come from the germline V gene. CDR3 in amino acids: CASSPAGGNTGELFF. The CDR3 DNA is TGTGCCAGCTCACCAGCAGGGGGCAACACCGGGGAGCTGTTTTTT.

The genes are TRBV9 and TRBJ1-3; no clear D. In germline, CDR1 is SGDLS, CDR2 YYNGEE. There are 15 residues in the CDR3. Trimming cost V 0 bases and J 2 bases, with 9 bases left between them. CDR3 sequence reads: CASSVDLFTGNTIYF. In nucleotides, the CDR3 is TGTGCCAGCAGCGTAGACTTATTTACTGGAAACACCATATATTTT. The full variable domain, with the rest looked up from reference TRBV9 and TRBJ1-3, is DSGVTQTPKHLITATGQRVTLRCSPRSGDLSVYWYQQSLDQGLQFLIQYYNGEERAKGNILERFSAQQFPDLHSELNLSSLELGDSALYFCASSVDLFTGNTIYFGEGSWLTVV.

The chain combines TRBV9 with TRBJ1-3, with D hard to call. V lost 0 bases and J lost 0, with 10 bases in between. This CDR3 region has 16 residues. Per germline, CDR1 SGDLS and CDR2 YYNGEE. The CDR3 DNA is TGTGCCAGCAGCGTAGGTCTGGCTTACTCTGGAAACACCATATATTTT. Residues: CASSVGLAYSGNTIYF.

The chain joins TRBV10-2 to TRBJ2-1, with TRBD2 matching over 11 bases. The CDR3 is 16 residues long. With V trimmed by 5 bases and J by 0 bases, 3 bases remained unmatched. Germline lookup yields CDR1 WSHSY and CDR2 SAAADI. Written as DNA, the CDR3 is TGCGCCAGCAGTTTAGCGGGGGGGAGCTCCTACAATGAGCAGTTCTTC. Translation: CASSLAGGSSYNEQFF.

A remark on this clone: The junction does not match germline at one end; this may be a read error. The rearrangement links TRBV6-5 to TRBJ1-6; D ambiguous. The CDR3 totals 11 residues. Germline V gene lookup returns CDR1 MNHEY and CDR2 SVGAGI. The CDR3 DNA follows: TGTGCCAGCAGCCCAACCAGCGGGGATTACTTT. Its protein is CASSPTSGDYF.

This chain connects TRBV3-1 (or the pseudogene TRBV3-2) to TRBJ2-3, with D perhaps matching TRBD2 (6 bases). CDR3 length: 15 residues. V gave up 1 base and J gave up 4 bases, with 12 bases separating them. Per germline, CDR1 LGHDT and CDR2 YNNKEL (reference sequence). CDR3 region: CASSQGGTRADTQYF. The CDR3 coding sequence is TGTGCCAGCAGCCAAGGCGGGACCCGGGCAGATACGCAGTATTTT.

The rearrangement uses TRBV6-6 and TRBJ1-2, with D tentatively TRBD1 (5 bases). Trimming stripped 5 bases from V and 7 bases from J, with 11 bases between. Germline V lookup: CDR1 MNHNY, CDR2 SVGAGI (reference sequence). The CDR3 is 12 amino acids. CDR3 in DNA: TGTGCCAGCAGTGGCGGGGGGAGTGGCTACACCTTC. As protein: CASSGGGSGYTF.

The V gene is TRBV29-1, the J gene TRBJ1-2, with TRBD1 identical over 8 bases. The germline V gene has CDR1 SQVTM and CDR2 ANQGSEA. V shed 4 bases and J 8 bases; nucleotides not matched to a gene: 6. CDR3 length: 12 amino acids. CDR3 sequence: CSVGTGSEGYTF. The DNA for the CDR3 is TGCAGCGTTGGGACAGGGTCGGAGGGCTACACCTTC.

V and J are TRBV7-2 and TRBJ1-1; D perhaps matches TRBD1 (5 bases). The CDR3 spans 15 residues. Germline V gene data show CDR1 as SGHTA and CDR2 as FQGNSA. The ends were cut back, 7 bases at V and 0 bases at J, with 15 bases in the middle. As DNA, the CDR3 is TGTGCCAGCAACCCCGGCGGGGGGGTGAACACTGAAGCTTTCTTT. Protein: CASNPGGGVNTEAFF. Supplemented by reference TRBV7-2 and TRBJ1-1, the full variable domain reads GAGVSQSPSNKVTEKGKDVELRCDPISGHTALYWYRQSLGQGLEFLIYFQGNSAPDKSGLPSDRFSAERTGGSVSTLTIQRTQQEDSAVYLCASNPGGGVNTEAFFGQGTRLTVV.

The DNA for the CDR3 is TGCAGCGTTGAAGATCTGGCGGAACACTTGAACACTGAAGCTTTCTTT. As protein: CSVEDLAEHLNTEAFF. This chain connects TRBV29-1 to TRBJ1-1; no definite D call. The V end was cut by 0 bases, the J end by 0 bases, with 14 bases between. This CDR3 spans 16 amino acids. The V gene's germline CDR1 is SQVTM and CDR2 ANQGSEA.